A single sample is the source of the 17 T cell receptor beta chains below, sequenced in a study of regulatory T cells in long-lasting Graves disease. Sample time point: persistent/refractory GD, antithyroid drugs over 5 years with positive TRAb. The TCR library used RNA extracted from PBMCs. Investigators prepared the TCR beta libraries by applying iRepertoire HTBI primers and Arm-PCR of CDR3 regions. MiXCR, run by TCRdb on the multiplex PCR reads, gives a single entry per CDR3 protein. The profile covers about 290,000 distinct CDR3 sequences, with around 21% appearing a single time and more than 55% taken by the ten largest. Sequences were derived from peripheral blood mononuclear cells (PBMCs), sampled when the disease was refractory, from a patient treated with antithyroid drugs. All receptors derive from a female donor with Graves disease.

This clonotype was counted at least ten times. In DNA, the CDR3 is TGTGCCAGCAGTATTTGGGCGGGAGGCGAGCAGTACTTC. Translation: CASSIWAGGEQYF. V and J are TRBV12-3 or TRBV12-4 and TRBJ2-7; TRBD2 agrees at 8 bases. The CDR3 runs 13 residues. Trimming took 5 bases from V and 6 from J; bases not matched to a gene: 6.

The sample holds many counts of this clonotype. The J gene is TRBJ2-5, the V gene TRBV3-1; D is unresolved. The CDR3 spans 13 residues. The germline V gene has CDR1 LGHDT and CDR2 YNNKEL (reference sequence). Trimming shortened V by 3 bases and J by 0 bases, and 5 bases separated the two germline ends. Written as DNA, the CDR3 is TGTGCCAGCAGCCATGACTACCAAGAGACCCAGTACTTC. Translated, it gives CASSHDYQETQYF.

The CDR3 sequence is CASSLSGTSGVITDTQYF. CDR3 coding DNA: TGTGCCAGCAGCTTAAGCGGCACTAGCGGGGTGATCACAGATACGCAGTATTTT. The chain uses TRBV11-2 and TRBJ2-3; 10 nucleotides align to TRBD2. Per the germline V gene, CDR1 is SGHAT and CDR2 is FQNNGV. J gave up 2 bases and V 2 bases, and 10 bases lay outside the gene matches. This CDR3 spans 18 amino acids.

This clonotype was seen at least ten times. The V call is TRBV11-2, the J call TRBJ1-1, with 8 positions matching TRBD1. V lost 2 bases and J lost 0; bases outside the gene matches: 5. The CDR3 sequence is 16 residues long. Germline V gives CDR1 SGHAT, CDR2 FQNNGV. The CDR3 loop reads CASSLTGGSMNTEAFF. The CDR3 DNA follows: TGTGCCAGCAGCTTAACAGGGGGTAGCATGAACACTGAAGCTTTCTTT.

J is TRBJ2-3 and V is TRBV5-5; D not resolved. There are 13 residues in the CDR3. CDR1 is SGHKS and CDR2 is YYEKEE in the germline V gene (reference sequence). V lost 2 bases, J lost 3 bases, and 7 bases lay in between. CDR3 coding DNA: TGTGCCAGCAGCTTCCCAGAGACAGATACGCAGTATTTT. Its translation is CASSFPETDTQYF. The full variable domain, in which reference TRBV5-5 and TRBJ2-3 provide the parts outside the CDR3, is DAGVTQSPTHLIKTRGQQVTLRCSPISGHKSVSWYQQVLGQGPQFIFQYYEKEERGRGNFPDRFSARQFPNYSSELNVNALLLGDSALYLCASSFPETDTQYFGPGTRLTVL.

This clonotype was seen a few times. The chain joins TRBV10-3 to TRBJ1-4; D possibly corresponds to TRBD1 (5 bases). The CDR3 contains 14 residues. Per germline, CDR1 ENHRY and CDR2 SYGVKD. V was shortened by 10 bases and J by 9 bases, with 21 bases between the two germline ends. Here the CDR3 DNA reads TGTGCCACCACCAGTGGGTGGGGGGAGAAAAAACTGTTTTTT. It specifies CATTSGWGEKKLFF.

This clonotype was observed a few times. The chain has TRBV30 and TRBJ1-2; D is undetermined. With 1 base removed from V and 2 bases from J, the gap between germline ends came to 5 bases. The CDR3 consists of 12 residues. The germline V gene encodes CDR1 GTSNPN and CDR2 SVGIG (reference sequence). The DNA for the CDR3 is TGTGCCTGGAGTGGCCCGAACTATGGCTACACCTTC. The encoded protein is CAWSGPNYGYTF. The variable domain in full, with the rest retrieved from reference TRBV30 and TRBJ1-2, is SQTIHQWPATLVQPVGSPLSLECTVEGTSNPNLYWYRQAAGRGLQLLFYSVGIGQISSEVPQNLSASRPQDRQFILSSKKLLLSDSGFYLCAWSGPNYGYTFGSGTRLTVV.

The CDR3 DNA sequence: TGCAGCGTTGAGACAGGGCCCTCCTACGAGCAGTACTTC. Translating gives CSVETGPSYEQYF. V usage is TRBV29-1 and J usage is TRBJ2-7, with 7 positions matching TRBD1. CDR1 and CDR2 (germline): SQVTM, ANQGSEA. The CDR3 totals 13 residues. Trimming cost V 3 bases and J 0 bases; bases outside gene matches: 2.

This clonotype was recorded many times. This CDR3 reads CASSLGTGGFEQYF. CDR3 coding DNA: TGTGCCAGCAGCTTAGGGACAGGGGGCTTCGAGCAGTACTTC. The rearrangement joins TRBV7-2 to TRBJ2-7; TRBD1 matches 11 bases. The CDR3 contains 14 residues. In germline, CDR1 is SGHTA, CDR2 FQGNSA. V was clipped by 1 base and J by 6 bases; unmatched bases: 2.

Notes on this clonotype: A much larger clone lies one base from this, so it may be a read error. The chain links TRBV6-1 to TRBJ1-5, with 8 bases aligning to TRBD1. The CDR3 is 14 residues long. CDR1 and CDR2 from the germline V gene are MNHNS and SASEGT. The CDR3 region is CASTGQGRFQPRHF. CDR3 bases: TGTGCCAGCACTGGACAGGGCAGGTTTCAGCCCCGGCATTTT.

There are many counts of this clonotype. The chain links TRBV7-9 to TRBJ2-7; perhaps D is TRBD1 or TRBD2 (5 bases each). There are 12 residues in the CDR3. V was clipped by 5 bases and J by 5 bases, with 10 bases between them. Germline V gene lookup returns CDR1 SEHNR and CDR2 FQNEAQ (reference sequence). The CDR3 bases are TGTGCCAGCAGCCCAGGGACGGACGAGCAGTACTTC. This codes for CASSPGTDEQYF.

The rearrangement links TRBV6-1 to TRBJ2-4, with D tentatively TRBD2 (6 bases). Trimming removed 6 bases at V and 4 bases at J, with 13 bases between. The CDR3 loop spans 14 amino acids. The germline CDR1 and CDR2 sequences are MNHNS and SASEGT. The CDR3 DNA reads TGTGCCAGCAGACGGGGGACTCAGAAAAACATTCAGTACTTC. Its translation: CASRRGTQKNIQYF.

Worth noting for this clonotype: One end of the junction is discordant with germline, which a read error may explain. The V and J genes are TRBV28 and TRBJ2-5; D possibly corresponds to TRBD1 (6 bases). The germline gives CDR1 MDHEN, CDR2 SYDVKM. The CDR3 loop spans 13 amino acids. The CDR3 spells CAGSLVGGETQYF. DNA of the CDR3: TGTGCCGGCAGTTTGGTAGGGGGAGAGACCCAGTACTTC.

Ten or more counts support this clonotype. The J gene is TRBJ2-7, the V gene TRBV12-5, with 8 bases lining up with TRBD1. The J segment lost 5 bases and the V segment lost 0 bases, leaving 3 bases of the junction unmatched. The CDR3 covers 14 residues. CDR1 and CDR2 from the germline V gene are LGHNT and FRNRAP. CDR3 sequence reads: CASGLVWTGHEQYF. The CDR3 DNA sequence: TGTGCTAGTGGTTTGGTCTGGACAGGGCACGAGCAGTACTTC.

This clonotype has more than one count but fewer than ten. The chain joins TRBV7-2 to TRBJ1-4; 7 bases agree with TRBD1. This CDR3 is 14 amino acids long. In germline, CDR1 is SGHTA, CDR2 FQGNSA. V lost 4 bases, J lost 8 bases, and 7 bases stayed unmatched. The CDR3 spells CASSSGQAYEKLFF. The CDR3 nucleotides read TGTGCCAGCAGCTCAGGACAGGCCTACGAAAAACTGTTTTTT.

Ten or more counts support this clonotype. The V gene is TRBV20-1, the J gene TRBJ1-2; weak D call: TRBD1 (6 bases). The germline V and J ends were trimmed by 4 bases and 8 bases, with 14 bases remaining between them. CDR1 and CDR2 (germline): DFQATT, SNEGSKA (reference sequence). CDR3 size: 12 residues. CDR3 in DNA: TGCAGTGCTATACAGGGATATGAAGGCTACACCTTC. This codes for CSAIQGYEGYTF.

This clonotype was seen many times. The gene calls are TRBV7-8 and TRBJ1-1; D is unresolved. Trimming left V 5 bases short and J 2 bases short, with 12 bases between. The CDR3 length is 14 residues. Germline V gives CDR1 SGHVS, CDR2 FQNEAQ. The CDR3 sequence is CASSPINVNTEAFF. The CDR3 DNA is TGTGCCAGCAGCCCTATTAACGTCAACACTGAAGCTTTCTTT.